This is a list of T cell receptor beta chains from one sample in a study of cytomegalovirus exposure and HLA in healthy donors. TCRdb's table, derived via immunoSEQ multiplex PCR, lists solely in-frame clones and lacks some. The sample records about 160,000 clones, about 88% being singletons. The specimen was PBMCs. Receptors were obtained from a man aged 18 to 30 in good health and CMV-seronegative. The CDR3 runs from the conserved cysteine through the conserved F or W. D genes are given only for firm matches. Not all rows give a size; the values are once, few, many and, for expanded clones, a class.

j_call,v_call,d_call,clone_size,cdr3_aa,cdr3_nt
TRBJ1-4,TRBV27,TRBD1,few,CASSIGQGGEKLFF,TGTGCCAGCAGTATCGGACAGGGAGGGGAAAAACTGTTTTTT
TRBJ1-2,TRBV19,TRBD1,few,CASSIREGASGYTF,TGTGCCAGTAGTATCCGGGAGGGGGCTAGCGGCTACACCTTC
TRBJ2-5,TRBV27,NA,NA,CASSLSMGYETQYF,TGTGCCAGCAGTTTATCGATGGGCTATGAGACCCAGTACTTC
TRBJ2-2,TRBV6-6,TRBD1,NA,CASSTGANTGELFF,TGTGCCAGCTCGACAGGGGCGAACACCGGGGAGCTGTTTTTT
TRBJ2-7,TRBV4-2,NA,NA,CASSQDLGGSYEQYF,TGTGCCAGCAGCCAAGATCTTGGCGGCTCCTACGAGCAGTACTTC
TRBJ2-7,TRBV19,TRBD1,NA,CASSRGQGPPIVQQYF,TGTGCCAGTAGTAGGGGACAGGGACCTCCCATAGTACAGCAGTACTTC
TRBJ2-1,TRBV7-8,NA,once,CASIPGAGEYNEQFF,TGTGCCAGCATCCCAGGGGCAGGAGAATACAATGAGCAGTTCTTC
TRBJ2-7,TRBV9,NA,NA,CASDKGLGSYEQYF,TGTGCCAGCGATAAGGGGTTAGGCTCCTACGAGCAGTACTTC
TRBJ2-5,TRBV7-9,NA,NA,CASSLASGVRETQYF,TGTGCCAGCAGCTTGGCTTCAGGGGTTCGGGAGACCCAGTACTTC
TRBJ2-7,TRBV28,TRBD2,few,CASSLGTIYEQYF,TGTGCCAGCAGCTTGGGGACTATCTACGAGCAGTACTTC
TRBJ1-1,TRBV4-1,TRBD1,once,CASSHHGQGGEAFF,TGCGCCAGCAGCCATCACGGACAGGGCGGTGAAGCTTTCTTT
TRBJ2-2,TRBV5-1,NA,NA,CASSSGTGELFF,TGCGCCAGCAGCTCGGGCACCGGGGAGCTGTTTTTT
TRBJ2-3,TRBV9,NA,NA,CASSVAGATATDTQYF,TGTGCCAGCAGCGTAGCTGGGGCCACGGCTACAGATACGCAGTATTTT
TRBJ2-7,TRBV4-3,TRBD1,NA,CASSLHPGQGLPYEQYF,TGCGCCAGCAGCCTCCACCCGGGACAGGGCCTTCCCTACGAGCAGTACTTC